Given below is one T cell receptor (beta chain) in context. The CDR3 is 15 residues long. The germline V gene has CDR1 SGHVS and CDR2 FNYEAQ. Trimming at V came to 5 bases and at J to 6 bases, leaving 12 bases not matched to a gene. Using a J-beta primer mix together with a sample-barcoded 5' primer, a second PCR was run for about 6 to 12 cycles. One entry per CDR3 protein results from TCRdb running MiXCR on the 5' RACE reads. The table lists 780,000 or so distinct CDR3 sequences, roughly 50% of them singletons. The sample belongs to a study of blood T cells in healthy people across ages. This sequence was found in a man aged 35-49 years in good health. The chain employs TRBV7-6 and TRBJ2-5; 7 positions agree with TRBD1. The material sequenced was blood. CDR3 sequence (DNA): TGTGCCAGCAGCCGCCAAGGGGGCGAGAGGAAGACCCAGTACTTC. Residues: CASSRQGGERKTQYF.